This TCR beta chain was recorded in a study of shared clonotypes between healthy human individuals. Those who donated, Caucasian adults without exception, all lived in Nashville, Tennessee. The CDR3 sequence is 14 residues long. Trimming took 2 bases from V and 4 from J, leaving 11 bases between them. CDR1 and CDR2 (germline): MNHNY, SVGAGI (reference sequence). The assay was immunoSEQ multiplex PCR, and TCRdb's table has in-frame clones only and misses some. Here the sample spans around 690,000 clones, less than 95% being singletons. Sequencing was performed on memory CD8+ T cells from PBMCs. Subset defined: CD45RO+ cells pooled with CCR7-negative TemRA cells. The TCR was taken from a man younger than 35 in good health. Some clones in this sample may be carry-over from other donors' samples. This chain uses TRBV6-6 with TRBJ1-2; no definite D call. The DNA of the CDR3 is TGTGCCAGCAGTTACCCCGGGAACCTCTATGGCTACACCTTC. Its translation: CASSYPGNLYGYTF.